The clone carrying this T cell receptor (beta chain) has more than one count but fewer than ten. Its antigen remains unidentified. Construction of TCR beta libraries was performed using quantitative 5'-RACE with molecular barcodes. MiXCR was run by TCRdb on the 5' RACE reads, yielding one entry per CDR3 protein. Among 700,000 or so distinct CDR3 sequences, 15% to 20% were seen once, and the ten largest hold under 20%. The sample originates from a study of CD8 T cells in ankylosing spondylitis. V was shortened by 5 bases and J by 6 bases, with 9 bases between the two germline ends. Germline V gives CDR1 SGHTA, CDR2 FQGNSA. The length of the CDR3 is 12 residues. Notes on the study in general: In ankylosing spondylitis blood, a motif of fewer than 10 highly homologous TCR beta variants appeared characteristic. Both synovial fluid and blood in reactive arthritis had previously been reported to carry some motif variants. The authors found the disease-linked clones to be CD8+ and relatively rare in peripheral blood. There was reportedly significant enrichment of clones that were disease-linked in matched ankylosing spondylitis synovial fluid.

The V and J genes are TRBV7-2 and TRBJ2-3; no firm D call. Sequenced: blood, either unsorted or a sorted T cell fraction (not recorded which). The TCR originated in a male donor with ankylosing spondylitis. CDR3 region: CASSPYSDTQYF. The DNA for the CDR3 is TGTGCCAGCAGCCCATACTCGGATACGCAGTATTTT. The full variable domain, with the rest looked up from reference TRBV7-2 and TRBJ2-3, is GAGVSQSPSNKVTEKGKDVELRCDPISGHTALYWYRQSLGQGLEFLIYFQGNSAPDKSGLPSDRFSAERTGGSVSTLTIQRTQQEDSAVYLCASSPYSDTQYFGPGTRLTVL.